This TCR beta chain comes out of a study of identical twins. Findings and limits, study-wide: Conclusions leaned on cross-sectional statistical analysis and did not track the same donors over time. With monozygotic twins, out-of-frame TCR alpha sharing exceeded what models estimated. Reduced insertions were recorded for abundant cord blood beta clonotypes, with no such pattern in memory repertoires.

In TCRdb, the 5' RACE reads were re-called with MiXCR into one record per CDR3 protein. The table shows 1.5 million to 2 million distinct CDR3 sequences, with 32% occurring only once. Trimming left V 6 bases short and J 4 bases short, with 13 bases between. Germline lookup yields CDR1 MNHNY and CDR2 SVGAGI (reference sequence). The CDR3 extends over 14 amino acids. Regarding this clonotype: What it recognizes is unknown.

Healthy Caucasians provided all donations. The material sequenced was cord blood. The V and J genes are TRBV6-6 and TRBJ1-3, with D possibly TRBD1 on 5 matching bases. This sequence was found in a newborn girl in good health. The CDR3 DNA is TGTGCCAGCAGCCTTGGACATGCGGGAAACACCATATATTTT. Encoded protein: CASSLGHAGNTIYF.